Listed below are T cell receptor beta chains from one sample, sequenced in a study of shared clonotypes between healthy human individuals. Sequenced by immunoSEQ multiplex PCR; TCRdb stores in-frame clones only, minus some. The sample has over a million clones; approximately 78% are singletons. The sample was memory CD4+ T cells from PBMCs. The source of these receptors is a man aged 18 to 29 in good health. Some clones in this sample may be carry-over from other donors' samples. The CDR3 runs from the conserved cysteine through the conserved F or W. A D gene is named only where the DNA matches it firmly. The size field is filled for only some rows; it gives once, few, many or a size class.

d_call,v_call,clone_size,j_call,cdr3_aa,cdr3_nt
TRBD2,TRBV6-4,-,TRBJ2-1,CASSPRLAGLYNEQFF,TGTGCCAGCAGTCCCCGACTAGCGGGCCTTTACAATGAGCAGTTCTTC
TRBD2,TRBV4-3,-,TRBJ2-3,CASRAGGADTQYF,TGCGCCAGCAGAGCGGGAGGGGCAGATACGCAGTATTTT
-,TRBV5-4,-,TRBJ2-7,CASSPRGGLYEQYF,TGTGCCAGCAGCCCGAGGGGGGGGCTGTACGAGCAGTACTTC
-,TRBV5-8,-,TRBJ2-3,CASSFSLISTDTQYF,TGTGCCAGCAGCTTCTCCCTGATCAGCACAGATACGCAGTATTTT
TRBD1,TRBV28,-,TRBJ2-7,CASRRTGGRNEQYF,TGTGCCAGCAGGAGGACAGGGGGCAGGAACGAGCAGTACTTC
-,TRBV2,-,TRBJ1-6,CASKGTSNSPLHF,TGTGCCAGCAAGGGGACATCTAATTCACCCCTCCACTTT
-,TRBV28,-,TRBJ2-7,CASTRGLPTSYEQYF,TGTGCCAGCACCCGAGGACTACCTACCTCCTACGAGCAGTACTTC
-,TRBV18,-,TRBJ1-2,CASSSQGRHGYTF,TGTGCCAGCTCATCCCAGGGGAGGCATGGCTACACCTTC
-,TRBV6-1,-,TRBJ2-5,CASRQAGTTKETQYF,TGTGCCAGCAGGCAAGCCGGGACAACCAAAGAGACCCAGTACTTC
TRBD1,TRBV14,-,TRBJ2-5,CASSQGTWQGEETQYF,TGTGCCAGCAGCCAAGGCACCTGGCAGGGGGAAGAGACCCAGTACTTC
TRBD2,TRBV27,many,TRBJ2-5,CASSRPGGKETQYF,TGTGCCAGCAGTCGACCGGGAGGCAAAGAGACCCAGTACTTC
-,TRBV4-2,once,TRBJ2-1,CASSQGGTGIIWNEQFF,TGTGCCAGCAGCCAAGGGGGCACGGGCATTATCTGGAATGAGCAGTTCTTC
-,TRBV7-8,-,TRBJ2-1,CASSQPYNEQFF,TGTGCCAGCAGTCAACCTTACAATGAGCAGTTCTTC
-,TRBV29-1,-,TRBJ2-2,CSVAVDLNTGELFF,TGCAGCGTTGCGGTTGACCTAAACACCGGGGAGCTGTTTTTT
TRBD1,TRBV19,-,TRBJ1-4,CASSEQGASGKLFF,TGTGCCAGTAGTGAACAGGGGGCATCGGGAAAACTGTTTTTT